The 21 T cell receptor beta chains in this list originate from one sample, sequenced in a study of T cells in Graves' hyperthyroidism and ophthalmopathy. The investigators amplified TCR beta CDR3 regions from RNA transcripts. HTBI primers were employed in a first-round RT-PCR of the TCR CDR3. TCRdb redid the calling of the multiplex PCR reads with MiXCR, one entry per CDR3 protein. The repertoire holds about 410,000 distinct CDR3 sequences, with more than 14% as singletons. Sequencing was carried out using blood. The receptors shown here come from a woman aged 25 to 39 with Graves' ophthalmopathy.

Worth noting for this clonotype: A single base separates this from a much larger clone, so it may be a read error. The V gene is TRBV11-3, the J gene TRBJ2-7; D is possibly TRBD1 (5 bases). Trimming removed 10 bases at V and 6 bases at J, with 19 bases between. The germline gives CDR1 SGHNT, CDR2 YENEEA. The CDR3 has 13 amino acids. CDR3 in DNA: TGTGCCACCCGGGTCAGGGTTGGTGGCGAGCAGTACTTC. Translated: CATRVRVGGEQYF.

The rearrangement uses TRBV27 and TRBJ1-6; perhaps TRBD1 as D (5 bases). Germline lookup yields CDR1 MNHEY and CDR2 SMNVEV (reference sequence). CDR3 size: 17 residues. V lost 4 bases to trimming and J lost 0 bases, with 13 bases between them. This chain's CDR3 is CASSSRPGLSYNSPLHF. The CDR3 bases are TGTGCCAGCAGTTCTCGCCCGGGGCTCTCCTATAATTCACCCCTCCACTTT.

This clonotype was found many times. The chain is built from TRBV2 and TRBJ1-2; D is unclear. This CDR3 contains 12 residues. Germline CDR1 SNHLY, CDR2 FYNNEI. V was trimmed by 3 bases and J by 4 bases, leaving 6 bases between them. The DNA for the CDR3 is TGTGCCAGCAGTGATGATCTCTATGGCTACACCTTC. Amino acid sequence: CASSDDLYGYTF.

This clonotype was picked up a small number of times. The rearrangement links TRBV9 to TRBJ1-5; D is undetermined. Germline V gene lookup returns CDR1 SGDLS and CDR2 YYNGEE. The CDR3 is 16 residues long. Trimming cost V 2 bases and J 7 bases, with 19 bases left between them. The CDR3 region is CASSVPKKRHLQPQHF. CDR3 nucleotides: TGTGCCAGCAGCGTCCCGAAAAAGCGCCACCTGCAGCCCCAGCATTTT.

This clonotype was recorded at least ten times. The chain has TRBV6-1 and TRBJ1-1; D is undetermined. Trimming removed 3 bases at V and 11 bases at J, with 16 bases between. CDR3 length equals 13 residues. The germline V gene has CDR1 MNHNS and CDR2 SASEGT. The DNA for the CDR3 is TGTGCCAGCAGTGATAGATGGTACCTGAGGGCTTTCTTT. Translating gives CASSDRWYLRAFF.

Only a few counts were recorded for this clonotype. The chain links TRBV7-3 to TRBJ2-3; D gene ambiguous. Germline CDR1 SGHTA, CDR2 FQGTGA. The length of the CDR3 is 15 residues. The V and J ends lost 6 bases and 3 bases respectively, with 16 bases between them. The CDR3 DNA reads as TGTGCCAGCAGTCTACGTTGGGGTTCGACAGATACGCAGTATTTT. Translated: CASSLRWGSTDTQYF.

This clonotype is a singleton in its sample. Given the absence of the conserved phenylalanine or tryptophan at the CDR3 end, a read error is likely. The rearrangement uses TRBV7-9 and TRBJ1-2; 10 bases line up with TRBD1. This CDR3 contains 15 residues. V trimming: 6 bases; J trimming: 6 bases; junction bases outside the gene matches: 10. Germline CDR1 is SEHNR and CDR2 is FQNEAQ (reference sequence). The CDR3 DNA reads as TGTGCCAGCAGACTTCAGGGGGACAGGGGAAATGGCTACACCCTC. As protein: CASRLQGDRGNGYTL.

This clonotype was counted ten times or more. The chain combines TRBV29-1 with TRBJ2-1; TRBD1 might be the D (6 bases). V was trimmed by 4 bases and J by 0 bases, leaving 19 bases between them. Germline loops: CDR1 SQVTM, CDR2 ANQGSEA. The CDR3 contains 17 residues. CDR3 in DNA: TGCAGCGTTGGGGGGACACCGCAGTCGGGCTCCTACAATGAGCAGTTCTTC. Its translation: CSVGGTPQSGSYNEQFF.

V gene TRBV6-2 or TRBV6-3 combines with J gene TRBJ2-7, with D hard to call. The CDR3 runs 11 residues. Germline V gives CDR1 MNHEY, CDR2 SVGEGT. The V gene lost 8 bases and the J gene lost 1 base, with 6 bases spanning the gap. The CDR3 DNA reads TGTGCCAGCGGGCCATCCTACGAGCAGTACTTC. It codes for CASGPSYEQYF.

V usage is TRBV29-1 and J usage is TRBJ1-4, with 7 bases that match TRBD1. The CDR3 is made up of 12 amino acids. V shed 2 bases and J 7 bases; nucleotides not matched to a gene: 1. Germline CDR1 reads SQVTM; CDR2 reads ANQGSEA. CDR3 sequence (DNA): TGCAGCGTTGAACAGGGGGGTGAAAAACTGTTTTTT. Translated, it gives CSVEQGGEKLFF.

The chain combines TRBV9 with TRBJ2-7; D is uncertain. Trimming stripped 0 bases from V and 6 bases from J, with 13 bases between. CDR1 is SGDLS and CDR2 is YYNGEE in the germline V gene. CDR3 length: 14 amino acids. As DNA, the CDR3 is TGTGCCAGCAGCGTAGCGGCTAGTGAAGGCGAGCAGTACTTC. This encodes CASSVAASEGEQYF.

Of note for this clonotype: This may be a read error: a much more frequent sequence differs by one nucleotide. The chain has TRBV6-9 and TRBJ1-1; maybe TRBD1 (6 bases). Germline values: CDR1 MNHGY, CDR2 SVAAGI. The CDR3 runs 16 residues. The CDR3 sequence: CASIFGWGRGFTEASF. The CDR3 DNA reads TGTGCCAGCATATTCGGCTGGGGGCGAGGCTTTACTGAAGCTTCCTTT.

The chain employs TRBV19 and TRBJ2-2; D gene ambiguous. This CDR3 is 15 amino acids long. V lost 5 bases to trimming and J lost 1 base, with 11 bases between them. Germline loops: CDR1 LNHDA, CDR2 SQIVND (reference sequence). Written as DNA, the CDR3 is TGTGCCAGTAGTGCCACCCTCAGGAACACCGGGGAGCTGTTTTTT. Protein: CASSATLRNTGELFF.

This clonotype occurred many times. CDR3 region: CASSRAGSSYEQYF. CDR3 sequence (DNA): TGTGCCTCATCACGGGCAGGGAGCTCCTACGAGCAGTACTTC. The chain carries TRBV30 and TRBJ2-7; D possibly matches TRBD1 or TRBD2 (5 bases each). This CDR3 spans 14 amino acids. The V gene lost 7 bases and the J gene lost 0 bases, with 16 bases spanning the gap. Germline V gene lookup returns CDR1 GTSNPN and CDR2 SVGIG (reference sequence). The complete variable domain, with remaining parts taken from reference TRBV30 and TRBJ2-7, reads SQTIHQWPATLVQPVGSPLSLECTVEGTSNPNLYWYRQAAGRGLQLLFYSVGIGQISSEVPQNLSASRPQDRQFILSSKKLLLSDSGFYLCASSRAGSSYEQYFGPGTRLTVT.

There are many counts of this clonotype. The chain recombines TRBV11-2 with TRBJ2-7, with 7 bases lining up with TRBD2. Germline V gene sequence: CDR1 SGHAT, CDR2 FQNNGV. V was pared by 1 base and J by 1 base, with 7 bases of the junction left unmatched. CDR3 size: 16 residues. CDR3 nucleotide sequence: TGTGCCAGCAGCTTAGCTACTGGCGGGGGATCCTACGAGCAGTACTTC. It encodes CASSLATGGGSYEQYF.

This clonotype was counted ten times or more. This chain connects TRBV11-2 to TRBJ2-7; D unclear. CDR1 and CDR2 from the germline V gene are SGHAT and FQNNGV. Trimming took off 7 bases at V and 5 bases at J, with 9 bases between the two ends. The CDR3 runs 11 residues. The CDR3 DNA reads as TGTGCCAGCACCTTTACGAACGAGCAGTACTTC. It translates to CASTFTNEQYF.

This clonotype was seen repeatedly, ten times or more. This chain joins TRBV28 and TRBJ1-5, with 7 bases fitting TRBD1. Germline V gene lookup returns CDR1 MDHEN and CDR2 SYDVKM. The trim removed 6 bases at V and 2 bases at J, leaving 16 bases unmatched. CDR3 length equals 18 residues. CDR3 sequence reads: CASRWKGGQRVGNQPQHF. The DNA for the CDR3 is TGTGCCAGCAGGTGGAAAGGGGGCCAGAGGGTAGGCAATCAGCCCCAGCATTTT.

This clonotype appeared many times. This chain links TRBV7-8 with TRBJ1-6; 9 nucleotides line up with TRBD1. The trim removed 7 bases at V and 0 bases at J, leaving 7 bases unmatched. The germline V gene encodes CDR1 SGHVS and CDR2 FQNEAQ. This CDR3 has 17 amino acids. CDR3 DNA sequence: TGTGCCAGCAATGGGGGACAGGGATACTCCTATAATTCACCCCTCCACTTT. Amino acid sequence: CASNGGQGYSYNSPLHF. Drawing the rest from reference TRBV7-8 and TRBJ1-6, the complete variable domain is GAGVSQSPRYKVAKRGQDVALRCDPISGHVSLFWYQQALGQGPEFLTYFQNEAQLDKSGLPSDRFFAERPEGSVSTLKIQRTQQEDSAVYLCASNGGQGYSYNSPLHFGNGTRLTVT.

In its sample, this clonotype was seen many times. The chain combines TRBV12-3 or TRBV12-4 with TRBJ1-1, with D hard to call. The V gene lost 6 bases and the J gene lost 0 bases, with 5 bases spanning the gap. There are 12 residues in the CDR3. CDR3 coding DNA: TGTGCCAGCAGCCGTCTGAACACTGAAGCTTTCTTT. It is translated as CASSRLNTEAFF.

This clonotype was recorded many times. V and J are TRBV7-2 and TRBJ1-2; a possible D gene is TRBD1 (5 bases). Looked up from germline, CDR1 is SGHTA and CDR2 is FQGNSA. V gave up 5 bases and J gave up 7 bases, with 20 bases separating them. The CDR3 sequence is 15 residues long. The CDR3 nucleotides read TGTGCCAGCAGCCAAACATCCCTTGGGGGGGGTGGCTACACCTTC. Its translation is CASSQTSLGGGGYTF.

V and J are TRBV15 and TRBJ2-3; TRBD1 or TRBD2 may be the D gene (6 bases each). The CDR3 runs 13 residues. The V end was cut by 3 bases, the J end by 4 bases, with 8 bases between. Germline CDR1 reads LNHNV; CDR2 reads YYDKDF (reference sequence). The CDR3 sequence is CATSSGGADTQYF. CDR3 DNA sequence: TGTGCCACCAGCAGCGGGGGCGCAGATACGCAGTATTTT.